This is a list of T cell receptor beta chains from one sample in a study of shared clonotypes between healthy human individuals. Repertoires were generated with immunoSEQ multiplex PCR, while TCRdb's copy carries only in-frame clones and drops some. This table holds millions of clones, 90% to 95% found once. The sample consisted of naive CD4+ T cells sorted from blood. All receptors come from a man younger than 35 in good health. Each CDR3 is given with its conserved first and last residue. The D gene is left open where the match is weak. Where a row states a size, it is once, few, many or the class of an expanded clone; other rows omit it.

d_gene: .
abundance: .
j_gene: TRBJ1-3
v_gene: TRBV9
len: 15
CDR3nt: TGTGCCAGCAGCGTAGACCCAGACTCTGGAAACACCATATATTTT
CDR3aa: CASSVDPDSGNTIYF

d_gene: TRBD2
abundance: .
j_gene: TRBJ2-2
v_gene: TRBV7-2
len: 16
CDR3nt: TGTGCCAGCAGCTTAGAAGCGGGAGTACTGTCCGGGGAGCTGTTTTTT
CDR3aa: CASSLEAGVLSGELFF

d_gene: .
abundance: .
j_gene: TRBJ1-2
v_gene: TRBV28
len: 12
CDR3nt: TGTGCCAGCGGGTTTACTGGTTATGGCTACACCTTC
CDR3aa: CASGFTGYGYTF

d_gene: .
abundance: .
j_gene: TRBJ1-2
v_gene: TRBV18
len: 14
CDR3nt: TGTGCCAGCTCACCAACGAAAGGGAACTATGGCTACACCTTC
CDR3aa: CASSPTKGNYGYTF

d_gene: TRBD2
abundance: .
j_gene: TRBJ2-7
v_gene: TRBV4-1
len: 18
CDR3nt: TGCGCCAGCAGCCAAGAGAGGGGACTAGCGGGGGGCCTTGCTGAGCAGTACTTC
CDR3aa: CASSQERGLAGGLAEQYF

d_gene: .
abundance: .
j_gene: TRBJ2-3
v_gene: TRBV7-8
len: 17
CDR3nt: TGTGCCAGCAGCCACCCTTGGCCCGTCCCATCATGGGATACGCAGTATTTT
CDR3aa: CASSHPWPVPSWDTQYF

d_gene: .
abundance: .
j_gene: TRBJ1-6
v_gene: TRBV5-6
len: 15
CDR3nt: TGTGCCAGCAGCGTGGACCTATTCTATAATTCACCCCTCCACTTT
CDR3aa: CASSVDLFYNSPLHF

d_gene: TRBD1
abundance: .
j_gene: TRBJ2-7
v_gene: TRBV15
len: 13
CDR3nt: TGTGCCACCAGCAGAGTTGGGGACAGCGAGCAGTACTTC
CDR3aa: CATSRVGDSEQYF

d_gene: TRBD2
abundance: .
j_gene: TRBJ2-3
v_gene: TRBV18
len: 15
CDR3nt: TGTGCCAGCTCACCACCGCTAGCGGGAGCAGATACGCAGTATTTT
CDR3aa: CASSPPLAGADTQYF

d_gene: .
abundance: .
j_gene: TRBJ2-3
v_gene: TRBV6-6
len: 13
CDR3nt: TGTGCCAGCAGGCTAGATCCCACAGATACGCAGTATTTT
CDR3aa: CASRLDPTDTQYF

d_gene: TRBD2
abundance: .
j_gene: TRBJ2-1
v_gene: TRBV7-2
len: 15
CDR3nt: TGTGCCAGCAGCGTCGGGACTAGCGGGAGTGGAGAGCAGTTCTTC
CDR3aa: CASSVGTSGSGEQFF

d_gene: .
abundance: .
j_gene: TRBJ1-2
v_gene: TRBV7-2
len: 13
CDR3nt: TGTGCCAGCAGCTTAAGGGGTGACTATGGCTACACCTTC
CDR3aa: CASSLRGDYGYTF

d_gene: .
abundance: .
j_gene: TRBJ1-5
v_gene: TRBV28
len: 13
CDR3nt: TGTGCCAGCAGTTTATATGTCTTTGAGCCCCAGCATTTT
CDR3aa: CASSLYVFEPQHF

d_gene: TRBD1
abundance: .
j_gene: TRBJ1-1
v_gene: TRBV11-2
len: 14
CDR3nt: TGTGCCAGCAGCTTCGCGACAGGGGGCACTGAAGCTTTCTTT
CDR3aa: CASSFATGGTEAFF

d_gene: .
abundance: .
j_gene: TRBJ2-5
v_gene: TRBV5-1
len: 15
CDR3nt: TGCGCCAGCAGCTTGGGTTGGTATGGTGAAGAGACCCAGTACTTC
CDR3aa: CASSLGWYGEETQYF

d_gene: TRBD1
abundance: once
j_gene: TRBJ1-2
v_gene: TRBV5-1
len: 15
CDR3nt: TGCGCCAGCAGCTTGGAGGGACAGGGGCGGTCTGGCTACACCTTC
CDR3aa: CASSLEGQGRSGYTF

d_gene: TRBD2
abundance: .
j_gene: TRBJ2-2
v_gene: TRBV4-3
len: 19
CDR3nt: TGCGCCAGCAGCCAATCATCGTGGTACGGACTAGCGGACACCGGGGAGCTGTTTTTT
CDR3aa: CASSQSSWYGLADTGELFF

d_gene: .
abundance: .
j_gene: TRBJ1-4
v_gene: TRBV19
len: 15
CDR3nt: TGTGCCAGTAGAACATCCGGGACGGTTAATGAAAAACTGTTTTTT
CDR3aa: CASRTSGTVNEKLFF

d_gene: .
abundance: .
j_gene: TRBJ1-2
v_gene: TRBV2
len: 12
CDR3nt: TGTGCCAGCCCCGGCAGGTTCTATGGCTACACCTTC
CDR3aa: CASPGRFYGYTF

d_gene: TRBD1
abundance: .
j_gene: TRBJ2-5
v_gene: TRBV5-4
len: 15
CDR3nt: TGTGCCAGCAGCTTTCGGCAGGGGGCGGCAGAGACCCAGTACTTC
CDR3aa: CASSFRQGAAETQYF

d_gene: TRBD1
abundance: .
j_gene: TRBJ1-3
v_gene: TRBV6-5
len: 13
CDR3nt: TGTGCCAGCAGCCAACAGGGGAGTAACACCATATATTTT
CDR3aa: CASSQQGSNTIYF

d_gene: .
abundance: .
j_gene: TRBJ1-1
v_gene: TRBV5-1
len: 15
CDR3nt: TGCGCCAGCAGCTTGGAGTCAGGTATGAACACTGAAGCTTTCTTT
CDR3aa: CASSLESGMNTEAFF

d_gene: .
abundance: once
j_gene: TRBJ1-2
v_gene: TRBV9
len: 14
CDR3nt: TGTGCCAGCAGCGTAGTAGAGGGATCCTATGGCTACACCTTC
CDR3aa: CASSVVEGSYGYTF

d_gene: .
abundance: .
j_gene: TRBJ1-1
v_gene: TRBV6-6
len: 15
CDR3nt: TGTGCCAGCAGTCCCCCCCAGGGAGTGAACACTGAAGCTTTCTTT
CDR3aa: CASSPPQGVNTEAFF

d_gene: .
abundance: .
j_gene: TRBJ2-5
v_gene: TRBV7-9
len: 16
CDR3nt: TGTGCCAGCAGCCAAAAGGGACTCCTAGGGGGAGAGACCCAGTACTTC
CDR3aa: CASSQKGLLGGETQYF

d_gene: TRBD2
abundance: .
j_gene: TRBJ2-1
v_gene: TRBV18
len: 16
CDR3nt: TGTGCCAGCTCACCCTTGGGACTAGCGGGAGGCAATGAGCAGTTCTTC
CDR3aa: CASSPLGLAGGNEQFF

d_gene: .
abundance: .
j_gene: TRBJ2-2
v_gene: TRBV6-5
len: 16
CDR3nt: TGTGCCAGCAGTTACAGTCGGACAGCGAACACCGGGGAGCTGTTTTTT
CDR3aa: CASSYSRTANTGELFF

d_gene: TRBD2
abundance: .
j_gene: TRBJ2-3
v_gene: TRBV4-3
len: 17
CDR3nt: TGCGCCAGCAGCCAAGATCTGAGCGGGAGTTTGTCAGATACGCAGTATTTT
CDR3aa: CASSQDLSGSLSDTQYF

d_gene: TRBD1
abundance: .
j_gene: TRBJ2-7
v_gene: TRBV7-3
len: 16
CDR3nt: TGTGCCAGCAGCTCAACCGGGACAGGTACCTCCTACGAGCAGTACTTC
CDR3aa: CASSSTGTGTSYEQYF

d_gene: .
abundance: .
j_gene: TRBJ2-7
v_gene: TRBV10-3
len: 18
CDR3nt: TGTGCCATCAGTGAGCCCGGGGCACTCGGGCGTCCTGGTTACGAGCAGTACTTC
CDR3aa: CAISEPGALGRPGYEQYF

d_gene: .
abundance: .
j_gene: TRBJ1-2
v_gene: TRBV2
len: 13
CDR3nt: TGTGCCAGCAGTGAGGTACAGTCCTATGGCTACACCTTC
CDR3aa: CASSEVQSYGYTF

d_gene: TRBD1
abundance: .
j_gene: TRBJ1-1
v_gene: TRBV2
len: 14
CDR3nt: TGTGCCAGCAGTGTACTACAGGGGGCCACTGAAGCTTTCTTT
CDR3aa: CASSVLQGATEAFF

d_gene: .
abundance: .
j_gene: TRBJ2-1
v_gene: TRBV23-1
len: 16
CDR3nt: TGCGCCAGCAGCCACTTTACTTTAGACGTAGACAATGAGCAGTTCTTC
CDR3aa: CASSHFTLDVDNEQFF

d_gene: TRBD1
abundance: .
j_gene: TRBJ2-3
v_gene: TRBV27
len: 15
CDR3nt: TGTGCCAGCAGTTCCGGACAGGGGATGGCAGATACGCAGTATTTT
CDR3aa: CASSSGQGMADTQYF

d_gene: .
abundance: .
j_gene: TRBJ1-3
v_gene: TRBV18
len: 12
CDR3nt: TGTGCCAGCTCAACGGAGGGAAACACCATATATTTT
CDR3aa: CASSTEGNTIYF

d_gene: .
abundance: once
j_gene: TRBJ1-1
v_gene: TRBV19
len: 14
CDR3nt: TGTGCCAGTAGTATCCCCAGGGCGAACACTGAAGCTTTCTTT
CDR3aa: CASSIPRANTEAFF

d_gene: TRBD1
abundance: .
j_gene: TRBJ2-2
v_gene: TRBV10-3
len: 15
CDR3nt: TGTGCCATCAGCATGACAGGGGGCGACACCGGGGAGCTGTTTTTT
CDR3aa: CAISMTGGDTGELFF

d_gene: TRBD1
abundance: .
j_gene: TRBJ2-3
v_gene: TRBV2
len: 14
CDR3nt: TGTGCCAGCAGTCCGGACAGGGCCGCAGATACGCAGTATTTT
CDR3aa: CASSPDRAADTQYF

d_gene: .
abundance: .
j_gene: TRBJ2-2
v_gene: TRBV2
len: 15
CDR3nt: TGTGCCAGCAGTGAAGAACAGGGGAGGAGCGGGGAGCTGTTTTTT
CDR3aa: CASSEEQGRSGELFF

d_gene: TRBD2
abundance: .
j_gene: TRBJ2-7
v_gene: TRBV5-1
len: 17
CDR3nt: TGCGCCAGCAGCTTGGGCGGGGGGTGGACACCGTCCTACGAGCAGTACTTC
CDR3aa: CASSLGGGWTPSYEQYF

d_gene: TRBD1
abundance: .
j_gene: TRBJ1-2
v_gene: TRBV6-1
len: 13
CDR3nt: TGTGCCAGCAGTGAACGACAGGGGAGGGGCTACACCTTC
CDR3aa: CASSERQGRGYTF

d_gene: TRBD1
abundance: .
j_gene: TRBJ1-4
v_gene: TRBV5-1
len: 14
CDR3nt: TGCGCCAGCAGCGGGGGACAGCCGAATGAAAAACTGTTTTTT
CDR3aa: CASSGGQPNEKLFF